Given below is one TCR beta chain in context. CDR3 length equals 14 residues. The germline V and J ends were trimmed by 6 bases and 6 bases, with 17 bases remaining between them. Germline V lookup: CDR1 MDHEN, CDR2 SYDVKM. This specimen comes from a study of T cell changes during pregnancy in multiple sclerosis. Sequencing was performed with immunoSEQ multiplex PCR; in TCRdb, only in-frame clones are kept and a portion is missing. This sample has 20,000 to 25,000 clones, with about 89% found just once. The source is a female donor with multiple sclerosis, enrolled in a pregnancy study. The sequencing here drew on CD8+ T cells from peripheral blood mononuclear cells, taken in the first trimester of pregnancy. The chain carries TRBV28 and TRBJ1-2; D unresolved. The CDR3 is CASSALQGRDGYTF. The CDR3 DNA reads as TGTGCCAGCAGCGCATTACAAGGCCGGGATGGCTACACCTTC.